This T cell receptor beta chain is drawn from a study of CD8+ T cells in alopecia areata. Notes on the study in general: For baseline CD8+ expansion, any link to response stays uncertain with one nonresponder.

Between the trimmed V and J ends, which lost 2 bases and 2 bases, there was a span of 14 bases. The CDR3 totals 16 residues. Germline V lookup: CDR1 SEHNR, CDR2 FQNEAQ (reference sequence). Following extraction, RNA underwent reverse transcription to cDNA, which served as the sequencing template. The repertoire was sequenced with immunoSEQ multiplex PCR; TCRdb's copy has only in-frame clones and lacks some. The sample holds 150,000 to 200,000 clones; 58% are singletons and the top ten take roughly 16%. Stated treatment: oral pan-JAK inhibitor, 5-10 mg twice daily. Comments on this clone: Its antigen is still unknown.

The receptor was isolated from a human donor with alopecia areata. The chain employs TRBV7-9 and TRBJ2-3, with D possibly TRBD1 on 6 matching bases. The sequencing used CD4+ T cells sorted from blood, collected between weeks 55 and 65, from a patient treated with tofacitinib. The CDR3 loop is CASSLYMRQDTDTQYF. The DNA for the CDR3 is TGTGCCAGCAGCTTATATATGAGACAGGACACAGATACGCAGTATTTT.